This TCR beta chain was found in a study of blood T cell repertoires in COVID-19. Study-wide context: Some COVID-19 samples were acute and others convalescent; all came from the United States, Italy and Spain.

Details on this clone: The sample holds other DNA sequences that translate to the same CDR3.

Germline assignment: CDR1 MNHEY and CDR2 SMNVEV (reference sequence). CDR3 size: 13 residues. V dropped 6 bases and J dropped 1 base, with 10 bases sitting between them. In the authors' methods: Reference gene primer amplification in the assay estimated nucleated cell counts. Sequencing used immunoSEQ multiplex PCR; TCRdb keeps in-frame clones, though not all of them. V and J calls plus clone size are reproduced from that table; the DNA served to infer D and trimming. The sample shows 210,000 or so clones, roughly 84% of them seen only once. Sequencing used peripheral blood. The chain couples TRBV27 to TRBJ2-7; D gene unclear. The TCR originated in a man aged 40-49 years with active or convalescent COVID-19. The CDR3 loop reads CASSFLSSYEQYF. DNA of the CDR3: TGTGCCAGCAGCTTCCTGAGTTCCTACGAGCAGTACTTC.